Shown below are 5 T cell receptor beta chains from a single sample sequenced in a study of cytomegalovirus exposure and HLA in healthy donors. 60 Vbeta and 13 Jbeta primers were used in PCR. Clones were read by immunoSEQ multiplex PCR, and TCRdb kept only the in-frame ones, dropping some. The specimen's table records around 44,000 clones. The material sequenced was PBMCs. These TCRs come from a male donor in good health and CMV-seropositive.

CDR3 sequence (DNA): TGTGCCAGCAGTCCAACAAATTACAATGAGCAGTTCTTC. Protein sequence: CASSPTNYNEQFF. The chain recombines TRBV27 with TRBJ2-1; no reliable D call. The germline CDR1 and CDR2 sequences are MNHEY and SMNVEV (reference sequence). The CDR3 is 13 amino acids. Deletions cut 5 bases from V and 4 bases from J, with 9 bases between.

The J gene is TRBJ1-1, the V gene TRBV14; D call uncertain. Germline V lookup: CDR1 SGHDN, CDR2 FVKESK. The CDR3 spans 13 residues. With 4 bases removed from V and 3 bases from J, the gap between germline ends came to 9 bases. The chain's CDR3 is CASSRSEYTEAFF. The CDR3 coding sequence is TGTGCCAGCAGCCGATCAGAATACACTGAAGCTTTCTTT.

The rearrangement links TRBV5-1 to TRBJ2-7; a weak D match, TRBD1 (6 bases). The V gene lost 2 bases and the J gene lost 4 bases, with 10 bases spanning the gap. Germline CDR1 and CDR2: SGHRS and YFSETQ. This CDR3 is 13 amino acids long. The CDR3, as DNA: TGCGCCAGCAGCTTCTCACAGGGTTACGAGCAGTACTTC. This gives the protein CASSFSQGYEQYF. The full variable domain, its missing parts supplied by reference TRBV5-1 and TRBJ2-7, is KAGVTQTPRYLIKTRGQQVTLSCSPISGHRSVSWYQQTPGQGLQFLFEYFSETQRNKGNFPGRFSGRQFSNSRSEMNVSTLELGDSALYLCASSFSQGYEQYFGPGTRLTVT.

This chain joins TRBV6-5 and TRBJ2-3, with TRBD2 matching 10 bases. CDR3 length: 14 amino acids. Trimming cost V 6 bases and J 2 bases; bases outside gene matches: 2. Germline CDR1 is MNHEY and CDR2 is SVGAGI. CDR3 nucleotide sequence: TGTGCCAGCAGCCTAGCGGGGGCCACAGATACGCAGTATTTT. Protein: CASSLAGATDTQYF.

V gene TRBV7-2 combines with J gene TRBJ2-7; TRBD1 aligns across 12 bases. With V trimmed by 7 bases and J by 5 bases, 12 bases remained unmatched. The CDR3 extends over 16 amino acids. CDR1 and CDR2 (germline): SGHTA, FQGNSA. CDR3 sequence (DNA): TGTGCCAGCACCCAAACTGGGACAGGGGGCGTGAACGAGCAGTACTTC. Protein product: CASTQTGTGGVNEQYF.